This T cell receptor (beta chain) comes out of a study of T cell changes during pregnancy in multiple sclerosis. Measured with immunoSEQ multiplex PCR; TCRdb has only the in-frame clones, and not every one. Counted here are approximately 46,000 clones, about nine tenths occurring once; the ten biggest clones make up 9%. After removal of 8 bases from V and 6 bases from J, the junction contained 11 bases not matched to a gene. Germline-derived CDR1 and CDR2 are SNHLY and FYNNEI. This CDR3 spans 15 amino acids. The chain uses TRBV2 and TRBJ2-1; 9 nucleotides align to TRBD2. Sequenced material: CD8+ T cells from peripheral blood mononuclear cells, taken after pregnancy. This clonotype originated in a female donor with multiple sclerosis, enrolled in a pregnancy study. DNA of the CDR3: TGTGCCAGCGAAGTAGGCGGGAGGGAGGGCAATGAGCAGTTCTTC. This encodes CASEVGGREGNEQFF.